The clone carrying this TCR beta chain was found once. From germline, CDR1 is MDHEN and CDR2 SYDVKM. This CDR3 region has 12 residues. The germline V and J ends were trimmed by 8 bases and 2 bases, with 7 bases remaining between them. This entry belongs to a study of cytomegalovirus exposure and HLA in healthy donors. Assay: immunoSEQ multiplex PCR; the TCRdb copy retains only in-frame clones and omits some. Here the sample spans about 220,000 clones, around 80% being singletons. The source is a woman in her twenties or thirties in good health and CMV-seropositive. The material sequenced was PBMCs. V is TRBV28 and J is TRBJ1-5; D is unclear. CDR3 region: CASLAGNQPQHF. The CDR3 DNA reads as TGTGCCAGCTTGGCGGGCAATCAGCCCCAGCATTTT.